This T cell receptor (beta chain) is drawn from a study of OX40 agonist ivuxolimab in advanced cancers. Overall study context: Intravenous ivuxolimab at 0.01 to 10 mg/kg was given to patients every 2 weeks. Findings and caveats of the study: Circulating CD4+ and CD8+ T cells showed clonal expansion by week 6 at 0.1 to 3.0 mg/kg.

As to this clone: Its antigen is as yet unknown.

Sequenced by immunoSEQ multiplex PCR; TCRdb stores in-frame clones only, minus some. Found here are around 43,000 clones, more than 70% of them singletons; the top ten hold approximately 15%. In germline, CDR1 is SGDLS, CDR2 YYNGEE. The V and J ends lost 0 bases and 0 bases respectively, with 16 bases between them. The CDR3 extends over 17 amino acids. Material: CD4+ or CD8+ T cells sorted from blood, obtained in a trial of the OX40 agonist ivuxolimab. This chain links TRBV9 with TRBJ2-7; D could derive from TRBD1 or TRBD2 (6 bases each). The TCR was taken from an adult with an advanced solid tumor such as melanoma, head and neck, liver or kidney cancer. This CDR3 is CASSVEVEWGASYEQYF. In DNA, the CDR3 is TGTGCCAGCAGCGTAGAGGTTGAATGGGGGGCCTCCTACGAGCAGTACTTC.